The 23 T cell receptor beta chains listed next were all sequenced from one sample in a study of T cell clones after liver transplantation. Profiling relied on immunoSEQ multiplex PCR, and the TCRdb table lists in-frame clones only, not all of them. The sample has 75,000 to 85,000 clones; around four fifths are singletons. The material sequenced was CD4+ T cells from blood, taken at the 22-month timepoint. The receptors here all came from a human patient who received a liver transplant. The graft donor may account for some of the T cells.

V usage is TRBV7-6 and J usage is TRBJ2-1, with a tentative D call TRBD2 (5 bases). Germline-derived CDR1 and CDR2 are SGHVS and FNYEAQ. Deletions cut 0 bases from V and 10 bases from J, with 22 bases between. This CDR3 is 17 amino acids long. The CDR3 DNA sequence: TGTGCCAGCAGCTTAGCGCTCCGGGGAAGCCCCCCACAGGAGCAGTTCTTC. Amino acids: CASSLALRGSPPQEQFF.

The CDR3 DNA sequence: TGTGCCAGCAGCCTACGACTAGCGGGAACCCAAGAGACCCAGTACTTC. Translating it yields CASSLRLAGTQETQYF. The J gene is TRBJ2-5, the V gene TRBV11-3; 11 nucleotides agree with TRBD2. There are 16 residues in the CDR3. CDR1 SGHNT and CDR2 YENEEA come from the germline V gene. V trimming: 5 bases; J trimming: 1 base; junction bases outside the gene matches: 6.

This chain uses TRBV18 with TRBJ2-5; possibly TRBD1 or TRBD2 for D (5 bases each). Between the trimmed V and J ends, which lost 3 bases and 1 base, there was a span of 6 bases. This CDR3 is built from 13 residues. CDR1 is KGHSH and CDR2 is LQKENI in the germline V gene. The CDR3 loop is CASSPGVQETQYF. In DNA form, the CDR3 reads TGTGCCAGCTCACCGGGGGTCCAAGAGACCCAGTACTTC.

The chain employs TRBV18 and TRBJ2-5, with 10 positions matching TRBD2. Trimming took 10 bases from V and 3 from J; bases not matched to a gene: 8. Germline V gene sequence: CDR1 KGHSH, CDR2 LQKENI. The CDR3 has 14 residues. The CDR3 nucleotides read TGTGCCACCAAATTTCTAGCGGGAGAAGAGACCCAGTACTTC. Protein: CATKFLAGEETQYF. The variable domain in full, with the rest retrieved from reference TRBV18 and TRBJ2-5, is NAGVMQNPRHLVRRRGQEARLRCSPMKGHSHVYWYRQLPEEGLKFMVYLQKENIIDESGMPKERFSAEFPKEGPSILRIQQVVRGDSAAYFCATKFLAGEETQYFGPGTRLLVL.

V gene TRBV9 combines with J gene TRBJ2-3; 7 bases line up with TRBD2. CDR1 SGDLS and CDR2 YYNGEE come from the germline V gene. The V and J ends lost 0 bases and 5 bases, in that order; junction bases with no gene match: 6. This CDR3 is 15 amino acids long. DNA of the CDR3: TGTGCCAGCAGCGTAGGCGGGAGAGAGGGAGATACGCAGTATTTT. This codes for CASSVGGREGDTQYF.

This rearrangement joins TRBV7-3 to TRBJ2-2; D uncertain. This CDR3 contains 14 residues. The germline V gene has CDR1 SGHTA and CDR2 FQGTGA. Trimming left V 2 bases short and J 6 bases short, with 10 bases between. The CDR3 DNA reads as TGTGCCAGCAGCTTAGTGACTGGCCCCGGGGAGCTGTTTTTT. This translates into CASSLVTGPGELFF.

The gene calls are TRBV7-3 and TRBJ2-1; 9 nucleotides match TRBD1. Germline CDR1 and CDR2: SGHTA and FQGTGA. This CDR3 is built from 15 residues. V shed 5 bases and J 8 bases; nucleotides not matched to a gene: 10. Here the CDR3 DNA reads TGTGCCAGCAGCACTACCCGGGACAGGGTCCATGAGCAGTTCTTC. Its translation: CASSTTRDRVHEQFF. Combining the CDR3 with reference TRBV7-3 and TRBJ2-1 gives the whole variable domain GAGVSQTPSNKVTEKGKYVELRCDPISGHTALYWYRQSLGQGPEFLIYFQGTGAADDSGLPNDRFFAVRPEGSVSTLKIQRTERGDSAVYLCASSTTRDRVHEQFFGPGTRLTVL.

CDR3 sequence: CSAQLQETQYF. The CDR3 DNA sequence: TGCAGCGCCCAGCTCCAAGAGACCCAGTACTTC. This chain joins TRBV29-1 and TRBJ2-5; D gene uncertain. Germline V gives CDR1 SQVTM, CDR2 ANQGSEA. V lost 7 bases and J lost 1, with 7 bases in between. This CDR3 has 11 amino acids.

The chain links TRBV5-1 to TRBJ2-5, with D perhaps matching TRBD1 or TRBD2 (6 bases each). CDR1 and CDR2 from the germline V gene are SGHRS and YFSETQ. The V and J ends lost 8 bases and 3 bases respectively, with 17 bases between them. This CDR3 region has 14 residues. CDR3 in amino acids: CASRRTGRKETQYF. The CDR3, as DNA: TGCGCCAGTAGACGCACAGGGAGGAAAGAGACCCAGTACTTC.

This chain joins TRBV6-5 and TRBJ2-3; the D gene could be TRBD1 or TRBD2 (6 bases each). Germline CDR1 and CDR2: MNHEY and SVGAGI. Trimming shortened V by 4 bases and J by 4 bases, and 9 bases separated the two germline ends. The CDR3 is 13 residues long. Here the CDR3 reads CASSSGASDTQYF. CDR3 sequence (DNA): TGTGCCAGCAGTTCGGGGGCGTCAGATACGCAGTATTTT.

In DNA, the CDR3 is TGTGCCAGCAGCTTTGGGACAGGGGCGTCCGATACGCAGTATTTT. Its translation is CASSFGTGASDTQYF. This chain joins TRBV7-6 and TRBJ2-3; 10 positions agree with TRBD1. Germline values: CDR1 SGHVS, CDR2 FNYEAQ. The CDR3 contains 15 residues. V was pared by 3 bases and J by 6 bases, with 6 bases of the junction left unmatched.

The chain uses TRBV6-1 and TRBJ1-6; no clear D gene. The CDR3 length is 14 residues. Germline lookup yields CDR1 MNHNS and CDR2 SASEGT. V was clipped by 0 bases and J by 5 bases, with 5 bases between them. The CDR3 nucleotides are TGTGCCAGCAGTGAAGCCGGAAATAATTCACCCCTCCACTTT. Translated, it gives CASSEAGNNSPLHF.

V gene TRBV6-6 combines with J gene TRBJ1-5; D ambiguous. The CDR3 totals 14 residues. V was clipped by 8 bases and J by 0 bases, with 11 bases between them. Germline CDR1 and CDR2: MNHNY and SVGAGI (reference sequence). CDR3 in amino acids: CASLSLYSNQPQHF. The CDR3 DNA reads TGTGCCAGCCTTTCCCTCTATAGCAATCAGCCCCAGCATTTT.

The gene calls are TRBV6-1 and TRBJ2-3, with 11 bases matching TRBD2. V dropped 3 bases and J dropped 5; count of bases not matched to a gene: 10. Germline CDR1 and CDR2: MNHNS and SASEGT. The CDR3 consists of 17 residues. The CDR3 loop reads CASSDSFSGGVGDTQYF. The CDR3 nucleotides are TGTGCCAGCAGTGATAGCTTTAGCGGGGGGGTGGGAGATACGCAGTATTTT.

This rearrangement joins TRBV7-2 to TRBJ2-5; D not certain. V was cut by 3 bases and J by 4 bases, with 12 bases left in between. Germline CDR1 and CDR2: SGHTA and FQGNSA. The CDR3 extends over 14 amino acids. CDR3: CASSFDWNLETQYF. The CDR3 region has the DNA TGTGCCAGCAGCTTTGACTGGAACTTAGAGACCCAGTACTTC.

The rearrangement joins TRBV2 to TRBJ1-4, with a possible D match to TRBD1 (5 bases). Germline CDR1 SNHLY, CDR2 FYNNEI. Trimming cost V 8 bases and J 5 bases, with 12 bases left between them. This CDR3 is built from 13 residues. CDR3 sequence reads: CASVQGANEKLFF. CDR3 in DNA: TGTGCCAGCGTTCAAGGGGCCAATGAAAAACTGTTTTTT.

The gene calls are TRBV13 and TRBJ2-3; TRBD2 might be the D (5 bases). V shed 4 bases and J shed 5 bases, with 16 bases lying between them. The CDR3 spans 15 residues. CDR1 and CDR2 (germline): PRHDT, FYEKMQ (reference sequence). The CDR3 is CASSSHEGVGDTQYF. In DNA form, the CDR3 reads TGTGCCAGCAGCTCCCACGAGGGCGTTGGAGATACGCAGTATTTT.

This sequence joins TRBV27 and TRBJ1-1; perhaps TRBD1 as D (5 bases). This CDR3 contains 19 residues. V was trimmed by 2 bases and J by 1 base, leaving 23 bases between them. Per germline, CDR1 MNHEY and CDR2 SMNVEV (reference sequence). CDR3 coding DNA: TGTGCCAGCAGTTTAGATTCTACCAGGCGGGGGGGGAAGAACACTGAAGCTTTCTTT. This gives the protein CASSLDSTRRGGKNTEAFF.

The chain couples TRBV19 to TRBJ1-2, with 8 positions matching TRBD1. After removal of 5 bases from V and 3 bases from J, the junction contained 5 bases not matched to a gene. The germline V gene encodes CDR1 LNHDA and CDR2 SQIVND (reference sequence). The CDR3 sequence is 14 residues long. CDR3 residues: CASSLTGVDYGYTF. The CDR3 DNA sequence: TGTGCCAGTAGTCTGACAGGGGTGGACTATGGCTACACCTTC.

V usage is TRBV30 and J usage is TRBJ2-7; D might be TRBD1 (5 bases). Trimming took off 0 bases at V and 3 bases at J, with 9 bases between the two ends. The CDR3 spans 13 residues. The germline V gene encodes CDR1 GTSNPN and CDR2 SVGIG (reference sequence). Here the CDR3 reads CAWSVDIRYEQYF. For the CDR3, the DNA is TGTGCCTGGAGTGTGGACATTCGCTACGAGCAGTACTTC.

This clone was detected once. This chain connects TRBV5-1 to TRBJ2-1; 16 bases are shared with TRBD2. V trimming: 0 bases; J trimming: 14 bases; junction bases outside the gene matches: 11. CDR1 SGHRS and CDR2 YFSETQ come from the germline V gene. The CDR3 contains 17 residues. The CDR3 DNA follows: TGCGCCAGCAGCTTGGGCGTTGCGGGACTAGCGGGGGGGCGGAAGTTCTTC. Its protein product is CASSLGVAGLAGGRKFF.

The rearrangement uses TRBV4-3 and TRBJ2-5; D might be TRBD2 (5 bases). This CDR3 region has 17 residues. V was trimmed by 0 bases and J by 4 bases, leaving 18 bases between them. Germline CDR1 is LGHNA and CDR2 is YSLEER. CDR3 sequence: CASSQDYPPASRETQYF. The DNA of the CDR3 is TGCGCCAGCAGCCAAGACTACCCCCCAGCTAGCAGAGAGACCCAGTACTTC.

This chain connects TRBV11-3 to TRBJ2-1; the match to TRBD2 covers 11 bases. Germline loops: CDR1 SGHNT, CDR2 YENEEA. Losses at the gene ends were 3 bases for V and 8 bases for J; bases not matched to a gene: 9. CDR3 length: 16 amino acids. The CDR3 DNA sequence: TGTGCCAGCAGCTTCCTTAGCGGGGGGGGCTGGGATGAGCAGTTCTTC. Translating it yields CASSFLSGGGWDEQFF.